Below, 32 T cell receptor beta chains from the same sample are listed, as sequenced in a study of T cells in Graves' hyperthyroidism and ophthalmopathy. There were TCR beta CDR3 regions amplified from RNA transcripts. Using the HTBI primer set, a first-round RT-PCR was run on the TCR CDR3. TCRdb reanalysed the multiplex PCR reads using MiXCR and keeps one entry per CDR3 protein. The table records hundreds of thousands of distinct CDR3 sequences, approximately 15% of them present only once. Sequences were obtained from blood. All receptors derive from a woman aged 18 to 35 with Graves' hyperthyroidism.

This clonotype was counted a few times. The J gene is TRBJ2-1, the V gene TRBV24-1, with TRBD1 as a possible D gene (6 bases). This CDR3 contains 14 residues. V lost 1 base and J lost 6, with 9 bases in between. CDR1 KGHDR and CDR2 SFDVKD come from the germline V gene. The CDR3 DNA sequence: TGTGCCACCAGTGATTTCATCAGGGGCAATGAGCAGTTCTTC. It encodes CATSDFIRGNEQFF.

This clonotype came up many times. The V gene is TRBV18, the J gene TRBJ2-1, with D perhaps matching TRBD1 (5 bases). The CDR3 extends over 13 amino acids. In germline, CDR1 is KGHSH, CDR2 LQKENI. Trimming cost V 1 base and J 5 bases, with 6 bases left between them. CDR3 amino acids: CASSPRQNNEQFF. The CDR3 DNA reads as TGTGCCAGCTCACCACGACAGAACAATGAGCAGTTCTTC.

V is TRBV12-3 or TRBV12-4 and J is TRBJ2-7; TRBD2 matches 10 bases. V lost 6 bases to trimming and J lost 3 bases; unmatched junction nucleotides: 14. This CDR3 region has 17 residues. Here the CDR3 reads CASSPPGQLAGFYEQYF. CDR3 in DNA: TGTGCCAGCAGCCCCCCGGGCCAACTAGCGGGGTTCTACGAGCAGTACTTC.

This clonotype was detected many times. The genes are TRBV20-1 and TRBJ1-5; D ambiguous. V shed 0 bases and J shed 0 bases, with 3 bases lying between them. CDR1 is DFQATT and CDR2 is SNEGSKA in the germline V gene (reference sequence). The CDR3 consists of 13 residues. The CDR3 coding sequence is TGCAGTGCTAGAGACAGTAGCAATCAGCCCCAGCATTTT. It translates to CSARDSSNQPQHF.

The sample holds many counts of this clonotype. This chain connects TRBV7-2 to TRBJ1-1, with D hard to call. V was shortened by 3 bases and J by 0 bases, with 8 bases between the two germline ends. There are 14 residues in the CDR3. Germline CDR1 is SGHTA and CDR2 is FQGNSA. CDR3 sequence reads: CASSLSAMNTEAFF. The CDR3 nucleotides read TGTGCCAGCAGCTTGTCAGCCATGAACACTGAAGCTTTCTTT.

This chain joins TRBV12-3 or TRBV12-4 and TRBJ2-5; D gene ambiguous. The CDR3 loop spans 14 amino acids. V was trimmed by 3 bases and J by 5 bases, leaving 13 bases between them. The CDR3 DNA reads TGTGCCAGCAGTTTCACCCACTTGCAGGAGACCCAGTACTTC. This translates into CASSFTHLQETQYF.

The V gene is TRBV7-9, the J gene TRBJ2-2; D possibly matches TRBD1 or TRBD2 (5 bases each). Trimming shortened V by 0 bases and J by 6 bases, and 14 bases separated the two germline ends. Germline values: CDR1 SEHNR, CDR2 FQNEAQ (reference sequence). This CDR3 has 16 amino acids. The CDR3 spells CASSLAWGSGPGELFF. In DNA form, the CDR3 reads TGTGCCAGCAGCTTAGCGTGGGGGTCCGGGCCCGGGGAGCTGTTTTTT.

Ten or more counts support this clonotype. Written as DNA, the CDR3 is TGTGCCAGCTCACCCGACAATGAGCAGTTCTTC. This translates into CASSPDNEQFF. The rearrangement links TRBV18 to TRBJ2-1, with unresolved D. The CDR3 is made up of 11 amino acids. Per germline, CDR1 KGHSH and CDR2 LQKENI. The germline V and J ends were trimmed by 3 bases and 5 bases, with 2 bases remaining between them.

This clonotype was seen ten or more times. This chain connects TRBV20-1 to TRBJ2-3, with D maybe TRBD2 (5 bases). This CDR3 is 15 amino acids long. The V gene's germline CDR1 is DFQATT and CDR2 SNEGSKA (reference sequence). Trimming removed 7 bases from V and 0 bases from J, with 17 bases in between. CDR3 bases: TGCAGTGTCCGGTGGGGTCGGGATAGCACAGATACGCAGTATTTT. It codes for CSVRWGRDSTDTQYF.

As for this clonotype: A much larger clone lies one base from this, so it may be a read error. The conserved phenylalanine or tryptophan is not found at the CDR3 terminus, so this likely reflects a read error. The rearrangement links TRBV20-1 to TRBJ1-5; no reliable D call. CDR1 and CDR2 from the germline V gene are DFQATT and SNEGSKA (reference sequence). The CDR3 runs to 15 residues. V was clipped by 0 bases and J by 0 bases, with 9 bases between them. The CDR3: CSARDRRVSNQPQHS. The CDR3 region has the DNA TGCAGTGCTAGAGATCGGCGGGTTAGCAATCAGCCCCAGCATTCT.

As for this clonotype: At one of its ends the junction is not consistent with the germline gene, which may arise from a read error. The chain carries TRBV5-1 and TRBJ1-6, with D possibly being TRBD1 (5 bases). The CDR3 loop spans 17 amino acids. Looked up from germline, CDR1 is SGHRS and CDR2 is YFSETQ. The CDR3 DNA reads TGCACCAGCAGCTTGGATGGCGGGGGTATTCATAATTCACCCCTCCACTTT. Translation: CTSSLDGGGIHNSPLHF.

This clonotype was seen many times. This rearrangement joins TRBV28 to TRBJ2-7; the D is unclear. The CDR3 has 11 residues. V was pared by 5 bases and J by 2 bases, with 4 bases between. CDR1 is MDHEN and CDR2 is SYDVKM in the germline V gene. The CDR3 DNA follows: TGTGCCAGCAGTGACGCCTACGAGCAGTACTTC. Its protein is CASSDAYEQYF.

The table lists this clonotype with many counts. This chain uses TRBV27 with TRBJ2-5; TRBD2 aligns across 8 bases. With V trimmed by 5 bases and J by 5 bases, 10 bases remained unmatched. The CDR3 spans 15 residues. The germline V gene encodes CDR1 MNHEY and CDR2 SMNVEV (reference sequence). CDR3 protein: CASSPSGRPSETQYF. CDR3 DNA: TGTGCCAGCAGTCCAAGCGGGAGACCCTCGGAGACCCAGTACTTC.

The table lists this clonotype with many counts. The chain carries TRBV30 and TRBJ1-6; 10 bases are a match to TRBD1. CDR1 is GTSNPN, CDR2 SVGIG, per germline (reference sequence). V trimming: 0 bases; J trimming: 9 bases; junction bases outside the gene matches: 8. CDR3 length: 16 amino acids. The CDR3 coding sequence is TGTGCCTGGAGTGTAAAAACCGGGACAGGGGTTTCACCCCTCCACTTT. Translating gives CAWSVKTGTGVSPLHF.

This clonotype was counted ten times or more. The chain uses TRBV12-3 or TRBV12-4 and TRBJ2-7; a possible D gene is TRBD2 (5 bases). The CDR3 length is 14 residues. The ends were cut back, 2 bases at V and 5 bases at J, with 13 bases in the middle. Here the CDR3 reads CASSLPLARDEQYF. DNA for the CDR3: TGTGCCAGCAGTTTACCCTTAGCGCGGGACGAGCAGTACTTC.

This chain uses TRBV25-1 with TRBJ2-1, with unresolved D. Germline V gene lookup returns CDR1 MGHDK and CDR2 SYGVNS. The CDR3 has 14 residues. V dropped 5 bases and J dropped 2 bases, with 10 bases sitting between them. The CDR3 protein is CASSQLTTYNEQFF. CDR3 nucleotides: TGTGCCAGCAGTCAGCTTACCACCTACAATGAGCAGTTCTTC.

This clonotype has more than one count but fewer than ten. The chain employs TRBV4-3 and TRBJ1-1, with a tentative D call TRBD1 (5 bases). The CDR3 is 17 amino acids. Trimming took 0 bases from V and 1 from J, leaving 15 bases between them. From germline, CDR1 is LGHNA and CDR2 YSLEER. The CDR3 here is CASSQESVAGRNTEAFF. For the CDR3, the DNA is TGCGCCAGCAGCCAAGAGTCCGTCGCAGGGAGGAACACTGAAGCTTTCTTT.

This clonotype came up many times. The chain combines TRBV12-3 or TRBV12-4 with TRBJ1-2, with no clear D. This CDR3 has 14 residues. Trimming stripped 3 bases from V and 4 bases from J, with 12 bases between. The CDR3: CASSLWTPTYGYTF. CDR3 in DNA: TGTGCCAGCAGTTTGTGGACTCCCACCTATGGCTACACCTTC.

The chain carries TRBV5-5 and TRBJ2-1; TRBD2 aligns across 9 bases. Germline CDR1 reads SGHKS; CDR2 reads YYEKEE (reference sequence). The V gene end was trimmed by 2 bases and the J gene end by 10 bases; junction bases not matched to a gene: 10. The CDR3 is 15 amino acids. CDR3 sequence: CASSFGRGGVEEQFF. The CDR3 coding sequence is TGTGCCAGCAGCTTTGGGCGGGGGGGAGTTGAGGAGCAGTTCTTC.

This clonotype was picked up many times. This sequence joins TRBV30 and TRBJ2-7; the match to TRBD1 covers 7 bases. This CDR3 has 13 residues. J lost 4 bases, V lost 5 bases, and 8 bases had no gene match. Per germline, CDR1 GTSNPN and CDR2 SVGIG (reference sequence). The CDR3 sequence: CAWQTGLQYEQYF. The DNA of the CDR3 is TGTGCCTGGCAGACAGGGCTCCAATACGAGCAGTACTTC.

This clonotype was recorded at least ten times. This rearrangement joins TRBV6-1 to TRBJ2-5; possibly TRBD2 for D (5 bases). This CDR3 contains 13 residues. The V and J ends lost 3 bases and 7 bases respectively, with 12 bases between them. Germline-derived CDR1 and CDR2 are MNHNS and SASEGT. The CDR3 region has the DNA TGTGCCAGCAGTGATAGCGAGGTGGGGACCCAGTACTTC. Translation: CASSDSEVGTQYF.

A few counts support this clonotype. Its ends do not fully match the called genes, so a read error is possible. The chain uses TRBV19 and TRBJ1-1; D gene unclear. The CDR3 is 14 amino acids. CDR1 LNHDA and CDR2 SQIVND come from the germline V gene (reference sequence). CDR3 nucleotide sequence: TGTGCCGGTAGTATGTGGGTAGAGGACACTGAAGCTTTCTTT. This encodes CAGSMWVEDTEAFF.

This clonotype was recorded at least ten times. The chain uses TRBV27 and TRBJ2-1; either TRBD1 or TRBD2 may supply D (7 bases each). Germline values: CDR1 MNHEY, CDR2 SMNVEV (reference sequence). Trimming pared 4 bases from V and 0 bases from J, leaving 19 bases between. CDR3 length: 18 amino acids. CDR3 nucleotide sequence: TGTGCCAGCAGTTCCCTGGGGGGGACAGACTTCTCCTACAATGAGCAGTTCTTC. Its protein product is CASSSLGGTDFSYNEQFF.

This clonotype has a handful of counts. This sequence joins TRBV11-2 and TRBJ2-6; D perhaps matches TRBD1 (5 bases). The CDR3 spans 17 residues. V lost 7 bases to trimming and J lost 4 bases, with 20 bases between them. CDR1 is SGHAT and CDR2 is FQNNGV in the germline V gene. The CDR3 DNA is TGTGCCAGCACCCGACAGACCAGCGCTCTCGGGGCCAACGTCCTGACTTTC. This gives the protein CASTRQTSALGANVLTF.

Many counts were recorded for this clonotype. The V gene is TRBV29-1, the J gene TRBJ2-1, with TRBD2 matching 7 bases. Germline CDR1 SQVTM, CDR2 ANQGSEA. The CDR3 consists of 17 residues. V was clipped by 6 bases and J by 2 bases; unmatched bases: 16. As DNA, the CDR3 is TGCAGCGTCCACGGTCTAGCGGAAGCATTGGCCTACAATGAGCAGTTCTTC. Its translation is CSVHGLAEALAYNEQFF.

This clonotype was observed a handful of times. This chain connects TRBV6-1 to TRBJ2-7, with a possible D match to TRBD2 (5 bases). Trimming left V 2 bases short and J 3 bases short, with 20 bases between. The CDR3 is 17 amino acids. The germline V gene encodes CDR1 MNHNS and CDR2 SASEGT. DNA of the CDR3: TGTGCCAGCAGTGAAAATTTGAGGAGGCAGTTAAGCTACGAGCAGTACTTC. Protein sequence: CASSENLRRQLSYEQYF.

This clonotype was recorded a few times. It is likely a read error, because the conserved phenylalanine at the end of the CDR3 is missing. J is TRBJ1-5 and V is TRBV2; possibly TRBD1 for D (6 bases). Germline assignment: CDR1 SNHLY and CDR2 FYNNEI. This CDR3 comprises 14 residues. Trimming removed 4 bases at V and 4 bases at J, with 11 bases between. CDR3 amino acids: CASSVEGGNQPQHL. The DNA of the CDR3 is TGTGCCAGCAGTGTCGAGGGGGGAAATCAGCCCCAGCATTTG.

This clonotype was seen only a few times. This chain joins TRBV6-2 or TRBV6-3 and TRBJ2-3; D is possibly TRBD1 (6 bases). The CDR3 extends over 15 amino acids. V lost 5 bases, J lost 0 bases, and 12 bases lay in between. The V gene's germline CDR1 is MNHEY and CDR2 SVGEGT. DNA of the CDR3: TGTGCCAGCAGTGACAGGACGGACAGCACAGATACGCAGTATTTT. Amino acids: CASSDRTDSTDTQYF.

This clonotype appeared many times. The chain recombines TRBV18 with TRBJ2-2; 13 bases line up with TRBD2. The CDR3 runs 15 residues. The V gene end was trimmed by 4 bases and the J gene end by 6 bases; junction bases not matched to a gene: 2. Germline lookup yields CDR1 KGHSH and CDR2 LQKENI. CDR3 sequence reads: CASSRLAGGPGELFF. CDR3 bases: TGTGCCAGCTCACGACTAGCGGGAGGTCCCGGGGAGCTGTTTTTT.

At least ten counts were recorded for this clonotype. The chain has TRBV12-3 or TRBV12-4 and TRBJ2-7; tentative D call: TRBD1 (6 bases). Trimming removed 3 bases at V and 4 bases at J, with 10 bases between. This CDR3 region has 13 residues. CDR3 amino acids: CASSFEGQYEQYF. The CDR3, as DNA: TGTGCCAGCAGTTTCGAGGGACAATACGAGCAGTACTTC.

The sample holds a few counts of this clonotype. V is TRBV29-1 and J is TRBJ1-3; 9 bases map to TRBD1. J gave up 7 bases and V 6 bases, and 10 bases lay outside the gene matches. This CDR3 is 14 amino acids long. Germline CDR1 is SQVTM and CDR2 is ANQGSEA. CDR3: CSVASGTGSNTIYF. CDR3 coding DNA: TGCAGCGTGGCTTCGGGGACAGGGAGTAACACCATATATTTT.

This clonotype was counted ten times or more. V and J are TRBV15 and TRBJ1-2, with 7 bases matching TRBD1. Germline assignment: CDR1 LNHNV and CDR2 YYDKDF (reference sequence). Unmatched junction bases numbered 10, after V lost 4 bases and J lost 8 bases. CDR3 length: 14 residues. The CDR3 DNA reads TGTGCCACCAGCACCCGACAGGGAAGAGGAGGCTACACCTTC. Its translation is CATSTRQGRGGYTF.